Presented here are 6 T cell receptor beta chains from one specimen sequenced in a study of T cells after yellow fever vaccination. TCRdb reprocessed the 5' RACE reads with MiXCR, giving one entry per CDR3 protein. The repertoire holds roughly 340,000 distinct CDR3 sequences, roughly 4% seen once, with approximately 24% in the top ten. Sequenced here: PBMCs, sampled 5 days after the yellow fever booster vaccination. These receptors came from a man aged 18 to 35 who received the YFV17D yellow fever vaccine.

This clonotype was seen repeatedly, ten times or more. The chain links TRBV10-2 to TRBJ2-7, with D unclear. Deletions cut 10 bases from V and 0 bases from J, with 13 bases between. Per the germline V gene, CDR1 is WSHSY and CDR2 is SAAADI. CDR3 length equals 13 residues. The CDR3 coding sequence is TGCGCCACCCGGACCTTGAGCTCCTACGAGCAGTACTTC. Translation gives CATRTLSSYEQYF.

This clonotype was recorded many times. The chain joins TRBV5-1 to TRBJ2-1; D not resolved. The CDR3 consists of 13 residues. The germline CDR1 and CDR2 sequences are SGHRS and YFSETQ. Trimming left V 2 bases short and J 10 bases short, with 13 bases between. The CDR3 region has the DNA TGCGCCAGCAGCTTTAGTTCTGGTGGCGAGCAGTTCTTC. Protein sequence: CASSFSSGGEQFF.

The rearrangement links TRBV5-4 to TRBJ1-2, with 7 bases matching TRBD1. The CDR3 has 15 amino acids. Germline V gene data show CDR1 as SGHNT and CDR2 as YYREEE (reference sequence). With V trimmed by 6 bases and J by 7 bases, 15 bases remained unmatched. CDR3 DNA: TGTGCCAGCACCTTATCGCAGGGGGGGGCCGTTGGCTACACCTTC. Translated: CASTLSQGGAVGYTF.

This clonotype was recorded many times. V gene TRBV29-1 combines with J gene TRBJ2-5, with 12 bases matching TRBD2. CDR1 and CDR2 (germline): SQVTM, ANQGSEA. The CDR3 is 14 residues long. With V trimmed by 8 bases and J by 2 bases, 6 bases remained unmatched. The CDR3 sequence is CSLGLAGKQETQYF. The CDR3 region has the DNA TGCAGCCTTGGACTAGCGGGGAAGCAAGAGACCCAGTACTTC.

The V and J genes are TRBV14 and TRBJ1-6, with TRBD1 matching over 8 bases. V shed 4 bases and J 9 bases; nucleotides not matched to a gene: 5. The CDR3 is made up of 14 amino acids. The germline CDR1 and CDR2 sequences are SGHDN and FVKESK. The CDR3 sequence is CASSLSGGRSPLHF. The CDR3 bases are TGTGCCAGCAGCCTTTCAGGGGGCCGTTCACCCCTCCACTTT.

Many counts were recorded for this clonotype. The chain links TRBV5-6 to TRBJ2-1, with a weak D call TRBD1 (6 bases). Trimming stripped 8 bases from V and 0 bases from J, with 18 bases between. This CDR3 has 16 residues. Germline CDR1 and CDR2: SGHDT and YYEEEE. CDR3 bases: TGTGCCAGTAATCCGTGGGGGCTCTACTCCTACAATGAGCAGTTCTTC. Protein product: CASNPWGLYSYNEQFF.